This TCR beta chain is from a study of Ad26.COV2.S vaccination and SARS-CoV-2 variants. The overall study: In the study, Ad26.COV2.S was injected intramuscularly once, or twice 56 days apart. General study findings and limits: The TCR breadth and depth analyses may have produced an underestimate of total T cell responses.

Trimming removed 5 bases at V and 3 bases at J, with 6 bases between. Looked up from germline, CDR1 is SGHRS and CDR2 is YFSETQ. The CDR3 is 11 residues long. With respect to this clone: Its specificity is unknown.

Noted treatment: 15 to 20 received Ad26.COV2.S at low or high dose, single or two shots; 5 received placebo; per-sample allocation not given. Samples came from day 63 after the first vaccine or placebo injection. Measured with immunoSEQ multiplex PCR; TCRdb has only the in-frame clones, and not every one. The sample has roughly 320,000 clones; 86% are singletons. The TCR comes from a person aged 18-65 years who received the Ad26.COV2.S COVID-19 vaccine or a placebo. V gene TRBV5-1 combines with J gene TRBJ2-7, with D possibly being TRBD2 (6 bases). The material sequenced was peripheral blood, taken in a trial of Ad26.COV2.S vaccine versus placebo. The CDR3 is CASRGGYEQYF. CDR3 coding DNA: TGCGCCAGCAGGGGAGGCTACGAGCAGTACTTC.